The T cell receptor beta chain under discussion was sequenced for a study of shared clonotypes between healthy human individuals. Notes on the study in general: Across a handful of donors, naive CD4 shared approximately 4.5%, naive CD8 3.5% to 4%, memory CD4 more than 2%, memory CD8 more than 0.35%. Non-shared clonotypes had lower generation probabilities than those shared by all four donors. Measured sharing among donors was expected to vary with sequencing depth.

V lost 7 bases to trimming and J lost 4 bases, with 20 bases between them. There are 16 residues in the CDR3. The germline CDR1 and CDR2 sequences are SNHLY and FYNNEI. Note on this clone: Its antigen is unknown.

The data were produced by immunoSEQ multiplex PCR, yet TCRdb's version contains in-frame clones alone and is incomplete. The sample records about 79,000 clones, 50% to 70% being singletons. The source material was memory CD8+ T cells sorted from blood. Subset defined: CD45RO+ cells pooled with CCR7-negative TemRA cells. This TCR came from a man under 40 in good health. The chain couples TRBV2 to TRBJ1-5; possibly TRBD1 for D (5 bases). CDR3 nucleotides: TGTGCCAGCACCCGGCCCGGGCAGGGTGGTAATCAGCCCCAGCATTTT. The encoded protein is CASTRPGQGGNQPQHF.